The next 2 T cell receptor beta chains were all read from a single sample in a study of regulatory T cells in long-lasting Graves disease. Described time point: persistent/refractory GD, antithyroid drugs over 5 years with positive TRAb. Extracted RNA from PBMCs served as the source of the TCR library. Sequencing libraries for TCR beta were prepared with iRepertoire HTBI primers and Arm-PCR of CDR3 regions. From the multiplex PCR reads, TCRdb called clonotypes with MiXCR, one entry per CDR3 protein. This sample has roughly 500,000 distinct CDR3 sequences, with approximately 23% found just once. The material was peripheral blood mononuclear cells (PBMCs), obtained when the disease was refractory, from a patient treated with antithyroid drugs. These receptors all come from a female donor with Graves disease.

Many counts were recorded for this clonotype. The rearrangement joins TRBV19 to TRBJ1-5, with 7 nucleotides matching TRBD1. CDR1 and CDR2 (germline): LNHDA, SQIVND (reference sequence). The CDR3 has 14 residues. V gave up 4 bases and J gave up 3 bases; unmatched junction bases: 3. The CDR3 loop reads CASSRGQFNQPQHF. CDR3 nucleotide sequence: TGTGCCAGTAGTAGGGGACAGTTCAATCAGCCCCAGCATTTT.

This chain connects TRBV28 to TRBJ2-7, with 13 nucleotides matching TRBD2. After removal of 6 bases from V and 4 bases from J, the junction contained 9 bases not matched to a gene. Per the germline V gene, CDR1 is MDHEN and CDR2 is SYDVKM. This CDR3 contains 16 residues. CDR3 DNA sequence: TGTGCCAGCAGCCCGGGGACTAGCGGGAACGGGTACGAGCAGTACTTC. It codes for CASSPGTSGNGYEQYF.